A selection of T cell receptor beta chains follows, all from one sample in a study of beta chain features in type 1 diabetes. Sequencing was performed with immunoSEQ multiplex PCR; in TCRdb, only in-frame clones are kept and a portion is missing. Altogether under 850,000 clones are present, roughly 13% being singletons, with the ten largest covering about 0.02%. Input material: naive CD4+ T cells from blood. The receptors come from a man between 18 and 29 years old with type 1 diabetes. Each CDR3 is given with its conserved first and last residue. Fields, in order: CDR3 protein, V gene.

CASSPRTSGGPGDTQYF	TRBV4-1
CASSLDGQSLAKNIQYF	TRBV5-1
CASSQSSMWVPDSDNEQFF	TRBV23-1
CASSQGDRGADTQYF	TRBV14
CATSEAGGIQYF	TRBV15
CASSQGGTQNTEAFF	TRBV4-2
CATSRVLNTAADGYTF	TRBV15
CASSLSVAGELFF	TRBV10-1
CASSLGGTNTEAFF	TRBV5-1
CAWSVGTVNYGYTF	TRBV30
CASSPPGKETQYF	TRBV18
CASSTSGLSRIAEQYF	TRBV7-9
CAWRKLVYTGELFF	TRBV30
CAWSPGGSYEQYF	TRBV30
CASSLELGRNYGYTF	TRBV7-9
CASSISSSSFNEQFF	TRBV19
CAWSRGGLSDTQYF	TRBV30
CASSPDRGSNYGYTF	TRBV18
CASSLGTGTGGTGELFF	TRBV28
CASSSHDRVNEQYF	TRBV28
CASSLGAGLDNQPQHF	TRBV7-9
CASSPGLQGDTQYF	TRBV4-1
CASSPSGRTKGYTF	TRBV11-2
CASSYQASSGANVLTF	TRBV6-5
CASSSPGSPSPLDEQFF	TRBV7-2
CASSLGGPGPLDTQYF	TRBV5-4
CASSLEGQGEKLFF	TRBV5-1
CASSETPTSLGTEAFF	TRBV9
CASYQGQGTDTQYF	TRBV6-5
CASSQPGQVSYEQYF	TRBV6-5
CASSLSNLSNQPQHF	TRBV2